Listed here are 24 T cell receptor beta chains from one sample, sequenced in a study of cytomegalovirus exposure and HLA in healthy donors. 60 Vbeta and 13 Jbeta primers were used in PCR. Using immunoSEQ multiplex PCR, the repertoire was profiled, and TCRdb retains in-frame clones only, with some absent. The table shows 100,000 or so clones, with around 79% occurring only once. Sequenced input: PBMCs. The receptors were gathered from a male donor in good health and CMV-seropositive.

The chain employs TRBV4-1 and TRBJ2-7, with D perhaps TRBD2 (5 bases). The ends were cut back, 10 bases at V and 2 bases at J, with 12 bases in the middle. CDR3 length equals 12 residues. Germline CDR1 MGHRA, CDR2 YSYEKL. CDR3 loop: CATGPGAYEQYF. For the CDR3, the DNA is TGCGCCACTGGCCCCGGGGCCTACGAGCAGTACTTC.

The rearrangement joins TRBV28 to TRBJ2-7; TRBD1 aligns across 9 bases. V trimming: 6 bases; J trimming: 1 base; junction bases outside the gene matches: 10. Looked up from germline, CDR1 is MDHEN and CDR2 is SYDVKM. This CDR3 contains 16 residues. The CDR3, as DNA: TGTGCCAGCAGCCTACAGGGGGCTTATCCGTCCTACGAGCAGTACTTC. This encodes CASSLQGAYPSYEQYF.

This chain links TRBV15 with TRBJ2-5; possible D gene TRBD2, 6 bases. Trimming removed 3 bases at V and 2 bases at J, with 16 bases between. The CDR3 covers 16 residues. Germline V gives CDR1 LNHNV, CDR2 YYDKDF (reference sequence). The CDR3 bases are TGTGCCACCAGCAGGGCGGGGTTAGCGCTTCAAGAGACCCAGTACTTC. Its protein is CATSRAGLALQETQYF.

The chain carries TRBV9 and TRBJ1-3, with unresolved D. Trimming shortened V by 0 bases and J by 7 bases, and 23 bases separated the two germline ends. CDR1 is SGDLS, CDR2 YYNGEE, per germline. The CDR3 has 18 residues. The CDR3 reads CASSVAPAQVGRVNTIYF. CDR3 DNA: TGTGCCAGCAGCGTAGCCCCGGCGCAGGTGGGGAGGGTGAACACCATATATTTT. The variable domain in full, completed from reference TRBV9 and TRBJ1-3, reads DSGVTQTPKHLITATGQRVTLRCSPRSGDLSVYWYQQSLDQGLQFLIQYYNGEERAKGNILERFSAQQFPDLHSELNLSSLELGDSALYFCASSVAPAQVGRVNTIYFGEGSWLTVV.

This chain joins TRBV4-3 and TRBJ2-7; 10 positions match TRBD1. The V segment lost 0 bases and the J segment 4 bases; nucleotides outside the gene matches: 3. The CDR3 extends over 15 amino acids. Per germline, CDR1 LGHNA and CDR2 YSLEER. The CDR3: CASSQDGTGAYEQYF. CDR3 sequence (DNA): TGCGCCAGCAGCCAAGACGGGACAGGGGCATACGAGCAGTACTTC.

This clone was observed once. The chain has TRBV30 and TRBJ1-2; D gene uncertain. V lost 0 bases and J lost 13, with 9 bases in between. CDR1 GTSNPN and CDR2 SVGIG come from the germline V gene (reference sequence). The CDR3 is 10 amino acids. The CDR3 coding sequence is TGTGCCTGGAGTGTGCAGCAGGTCACCTTC. Its protein product is CAWSVQQVTF.

The V and J genes are TRBV5-6 and TRBJ2-3; tentative D call: TRBD1 (6 bases). CDR3 length equals 16 residues. Per the germline V gene, CDR1 is SGHDT and CDR2 is YYEEEE. V gave up 3 bases and J gave up 5 bases, with 19 bases separating them. The CDR3 is CASSSRDTPREDTQYF. In DNA form, the CDR3 reads TGTGCCAGCAGCTCCCGGGACACCCCAAGGGAAGATACGCAGTATTTT. Filled out from reference TRBV5-6 and TRBJ2-3, the complete variable domain reads DAGVTQSPTHLIKTRGQQVTLRCSPKSGHDTVSWYQQALGQGPQFIFQYYEEEERQRGNFPDRFSGHQFPNYSSELNVNALLLGDSALYLCASSSRDTPREDTQYFGPGTRLTVL.

This rearrangement joins TRBV19 to TRBJ1-4, with 10 bases fitting TRBD1. CDR1 is LNHDA, CDR2 SQIVND, per germline (reference sequence). Losses at the gene ends were 5 bases for V and 10 bases for J; bases not matched to a gene: 7. The length of the CDR3 is 14 residues. CDR3 residues: CASSRDRGLLKLFF. In DNA form, the CDR3 reads TGTGCCAGTAGTCGGGACAGGGGATTGTTAAAACTGTTTTTT.

This clone was detected once. This chain uses TRBV18 with TRBJ1-5, with no clear D. The CDR3 spans 17 residues. Germline loops: CDR1 KGHSH, CDR2 LQKENI. V was clipped by 3 bases and J by 7 bases, with 22 bases between them. CDR3 coding DNA: TGTGCCAGCTCACCGTCTCTTCCCAGAGGCGTAGAGCAGCCCCAGCATTTT. Amino acids: CASSPSLPRGVEQPQHF.

This chain connects TRBV19 to TRBJ2-3; 13 positions agree with TRBD2. This CDR3 is built from 16 residues. The junction had 3 bases not matched to a gene; V was cut back by 1 base and J by 5 bases. CDR1 LNHDA and CDR2 SQIVND come from the germline V gene (reference sequence). The CDR3 bases are TGTGCCAGTAGTATAGGACTAGCGGGGGGTATAGATACGCAGTATTTT. This translates into CASSIGLAGGIDTQYF.

This clone was picked up a small number of times. The chain has TRBV4-2 and TRBJ1-6, with 7 bases that match TRBD1. Looked up from germline, CDR1 is LGHNA and CDR2 is YNFKEQ. This CDR3 comprises 16 residues. J was trimmed by 9 bases and V by 5 bases; bases with no gene match: 13. CDR3 protein: CASSVDREVVSSPLHF. The CDR3 DNA follows: TGTGCCAGCAGCGTCGACAGGGAGGTGGTAAGTTCACCCCTCCACTTT.

This chain connects TRBV29-1 to TRBJ1-1; no clear D gene. CDR1 is SQVTM and CDR2 is ANQGSEA in the germline V gene. There are 16 residues in the CDR3. V lost 0 bases, J lost 2 bases, and 16 bases lay in between. CDR3 DNA: TGCAGCGTTGAAGATTGGACTCTGACGGTTAACACTGAAGCTTTCTTT. Its protein product is CSVEDWTLTVNTEAFF.

The V call is TRBV7-9, the J call TRBJ1-6; D is unresolved. Deletions cut 1 base from V and 11 bases from J, with 12 bases between. Germline V gene sequence: CDR1 SEHNR, CDR2 FQNEAQ (reference sequence). The CDR3 has 14 residues. Here the CDR3 reads CASSLDGTAPPLHF. The CDR3 bases are TGTGCCAGCAGCTTAGATGGTACAGCACCACCCCTCCACTTT.

CDR3 sequence: CASSLGGISYEQYF. The DNA of the CDR3 is TGCGCCAGCAGCTTGGGCGGAATATCCTACGAGCAGTACTTC. The chain combines TRBV5-1 with TRBJ2-7; no definite D call. The germline gives CDR1 SGHRS, CDR2 YFSETQ. Trimming cost V 0 bases and J 1 base, with 8 bases left between them. CDR3 size: 14 residues.

The chain employs TRBV6-4 and TRBJ2-2, with D unclear. The CDR3 covers 13 residues. Germline-derived CDR1 and CDR2 are MRHNA and SNTAGT. V shed 4 bases and J shed 1 base, with 4 bases lying between them. CDR3 loop: CASSAQNTGELFF. The CDR3, as DNA: TGTGCCAGCAGTGCACAGAACACCGGGGAGCTGTTTTTT.

This sequence joins TRBV25-1 and TRBJ2-7; perhaps TRBD2 as D (6 bases). The V end lost 2 bases, the J end lost 4 bases, and 9 bases lay between the germline ends. The CDR3 is 13 amino acids. Germline V CDR1 and CDR2: MGHDK, SYGVNS. The CDR3 is CASSEVGRYEQYF. The DNA of the CDR3 is TGTGCCAGCAGTGAAGTGGGGAGGTACGAGCAGTACTTC.

This clone occurred once. The chain combines TRBV2 with TRBJ2-2, with TRBD1 matching 9 bases. V shed 5 bases and J 5 bases; nucleotides not matched to a gene: 3. Germline CDR1 and CDR2: SNHLY and FYNNEI. The CDR3 is made up of 14 amino acids. CDR3 in amino acids: CASSRGQGTGELFF. The DNA for the CDR3 is TGTGCCAGCAGTAGGGGACAGGGTACCGGGGAGCTGTTTTTT.

The chain carries TRBV15 and TRBJ1-1; TRBD1 agrees at 10 bases. The trim removed 3 bases at V and 1 base at J, leaving 8 bases unmatched. Germline V lookup: CDR1 LNHNV, CDR2 YYDKDF (reference sequence). The CDR3 consists of 17 residues. The CDR3 is CATSRDFRTGGNTEAFF. DNA of the CDR3: TGTGCCACCAGCAGGGATTTTCGGACAGGGGGGAACACTGAAGCTTTCTTT.

The gene calls are TRBV9 and TRBJ2-2; D possibly corresponds to TRBD1 (5 bases). This CDR3 region has 15 residues. V lost 4 bases to trimming and J lost 4 bases, with 14 bases between them. The germline V gene encodes CDR1 SGDLS and CDR2 YYNGEE. The CDR3 DNA follows: TGTGCCAGCAGCCACCGGGCCCAGGGCACCGGGGAGCTGTTTTTT. This codes for CASSHRAQGTGELFF.

This chain uses TRBV28 with TRBJ1-6, with 8 nucleotides matching TRBD1. Germline lookup yields CDR1 MDHEN and CDR2 SYDVKM. The J segment lost 7 bases and the V segment lost 5 bases, leaving 10 bases of the junction unmatched. This CDR3 is 16 amino acids long. In DNA form, the CDR3 reads TGTGCCAGCAGTATCAGGACAGGGCCCTCAAATTCACCCCTCCACTTT. This codes for CASSIRTGPSNSPLHF.

The chain employs TRBV6-5 and TRBJ2-3, with 7 nucleotides matching TRBD2. Germline CDR1 reads MNHEY; CDR2 reads SVGAGI. CDR3 length: 14 residues. Trimming took 2 bases from V and 6 from J; bases not matched to a gene: 5. The chain's CDR3 is CASSYGEGLDTQYF. CDR3 in DNA: TGTGCCAGCAGTTACGGGGAGGGATTGGATACGCAGTATTTT.

The V gene is TRBV9, the J gene TRBJ1-2; D is uncertain. The CDR3 is 12 amino acids. Germline CDR1 and CDR2: SGDLS and YYNGEE. The V and J ends lost 4 bases and 0 bases respectively, with 4 bases between them. This CDR3 reads CASSHPNYGYTF. Written as DNA, the CDR3 is TGTGCCAGCAGCCATCCTAACTATGGCTACACCTTC.

The rearrangement uses TRBV6-5 and TRBJ1-1; D possibly corresponds to TRBD1 (5 bases). V dropped 4 bases and J dropped 3 bases, with 15 bases sitting between them. Germline V gives CDR1 MNHEY, CDR2 SVGAGI. CDR3 length: 15 amino acids. CDR3 residues: CASSSPDPGDTEAFF. The CDR3 DNA follows: TGTGCCAGCAGTTCCCCGGACCCGGGGGACACTGAAGCTTTCTTT.

The chain links TRBV14 to TRBJ1-4; D perhaps matches TRBD1 (5 bases). V was trimmed by 4 bases and J by 4 bases, leaving 10 bases between them. This CDR3 contains 14 residues. Germline V CDR1 and CDR2: SGHDN, FVKESK. CDR3 loop: CASSRMGGNEKLFF. CDR3 DNA: TGTGCCAGCAGCCGTATGGGGGGTAATGAAAAACTGTTTTTT. Variable domain in full (rest from reference TRBV14 and TRBJ1-4): EAGVTQFPSHSVIEKGQTVTLRCDPISGHDNLYWYRRVMGKEIKFLLHFVKESKQDESGMPNNRFLAERTGGTYSTLKVQPAELEDSGVYFCASSRMGGNEKLFFGSGTQLSVL.